The 6 T cell receptor beta chains given below trace back to one sample, sequenced in a study of CD8+ T cells in alopecia areata. TCR sequencing used cDNA made by reverse transcription of extracted RNA. The table came from immunoSEQ multiplex PCR; TCRdb's copy has only in-frame clones and leaves some out. The sample lists around 61,000 clones, around half seen once, with 17% in the top ten. The input for sequencing was CD8+ T cells sorted from blood, taken at week 0. The receptors were gathered from a human donor with alopecia areata.

The rearrangement links TRBV27 to TRBJ2-5; D unresolved. V dropped 8 bases and J dropped 7 bases, with 14 bases sitting between them. This CDR3 is 12 amino acids long. Germline CDR1 and CDR2: MNHEY and SMNVEV (reference sequence). In DNA, the CDR3 is TGTGCCAGCGAAGCAGTCGATGGGACCCAGTACTTC. The encoded protein is CASEAVDGTQYF.

This clone is a singleton in its sample. The conserved phenylalanine or tryptophan is not found at the CDR3 terminus, so this likely reflects a read error. Because the CDR3's place on the DNA is in doubt, the DNA is left out and the CDR3 is given as listed by TCRdb. The chain joins TRBV7-9 to TRBJ1-1; the table's D gene call, TRBD1, was not cross checked with the DNA. From its first to its last residue, the CDR3 has 12 amino acids. CDR1 SEHNR and CDR2 FQNEAQ come from the germline V gene (reference sequence). CDR3 in amino acids: CASSHPNRGHNL.

The chain has TRBV2 and TRBJ2-1, with 13 positions matching TRBD2. The CDR3 contains 15 residues. Germline assignment: CDR1 SNHLY and CDR2 FYNNEI. The ends lost 6 bases at V and 2 bases at J; junction bases unmatched: 1. The CDR3 DNA follows: TGTGCCAGCAGGGGGACTAGCGGGGCCTACAATGAGCAGTTCTTC. Translated: CASRGTSGAYNEQFF.

This clone was picked up a small number of times. The chain combines TRBV6-1 with TRBJ2-7, with 8 bases fitting TRBD2. The germline CDR1 and CDR2 sequences are MNHNS and SASEGT. CDR3 size: 14 residues. V shed 6 bases, J shed 4 bases, and the junction held 8 bases outside the gene matches. Here the CDR3 DNA reads TGTGCCAGCAGCGGTGGTACGGGAGGGTACGAGCAGTACTTC. This translates into CASSGGTGGYEQYF.

V and J are TRBV7-9 and TRBJ2-2; TRBD2 matches 10 bases. Trimming at V came to 8 bases and at J to 5 bases, leaving 11 bases not matched to a gene. Per the germline V gene, CDR1 is SEHNR and CDR2 is FQNEAQ (reference sequence). This CDR3 has 16 residues. CDR3 protein: CASQPKTSGHTGELFF. As DNA, the CDR3 is TGTGCCAGCCAGCCAAAGACTAGCGGGCATACCGGGGAGCTGTTTTTT.

The chain joins TRBV28 to TRBJ2-1, with D tentatively TRBD1 or TRBD2 (5 bases each). Germline CDR1 MDHEN, CDR2 SYDVKM. Trimming removed 8 bases at V and 5 bases at J, with 13 bases between. The CDR3 contains 13 residues. The CDR3 region is CASDRDPNNEQFF. CDR3 in DNA: TGTGCCAGCGACCGGGACCCCAACAATGAGCAGTTCTTC.